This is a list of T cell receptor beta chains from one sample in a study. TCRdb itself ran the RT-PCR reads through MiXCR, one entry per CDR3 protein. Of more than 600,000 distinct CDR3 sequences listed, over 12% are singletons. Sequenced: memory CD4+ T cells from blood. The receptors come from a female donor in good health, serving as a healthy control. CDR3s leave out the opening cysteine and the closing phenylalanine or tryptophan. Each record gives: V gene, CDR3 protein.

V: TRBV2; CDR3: ASSGIGENQPQH
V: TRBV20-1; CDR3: SASHITSYEQY
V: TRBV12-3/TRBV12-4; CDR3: ASSLQGARGGYT
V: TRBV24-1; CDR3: ATSPDSYQPQH
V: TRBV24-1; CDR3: ATSETGTAGPNEQF
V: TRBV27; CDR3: ASSKPDRDRPSNQPQH
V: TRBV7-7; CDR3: ASSPTTLTGELF
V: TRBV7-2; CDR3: ASSGLGQGSEQY
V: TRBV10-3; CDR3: AVAGTTSTDTQY
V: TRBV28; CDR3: ASSPPQGSGSPLH
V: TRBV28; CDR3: ASRLGDRGVYNEQF
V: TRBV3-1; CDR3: ASSQGGRRAGVSYNEQF
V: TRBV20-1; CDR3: SASPGTGYGYT
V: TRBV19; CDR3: ASSIRRETYEQY
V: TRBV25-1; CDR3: ASSETPWGGLGTDTQY
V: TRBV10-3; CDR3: AIRGAGGDYGYT
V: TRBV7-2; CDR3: ASRKTGMVVDTQY
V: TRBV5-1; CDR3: ASSSGTFNQPQH
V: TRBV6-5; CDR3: ASSRGRAYNEQF
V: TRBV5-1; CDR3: ASSPMTGPGGTDTQY
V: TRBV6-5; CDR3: ASSHLTGSRNTEAF
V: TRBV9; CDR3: ASSVGIPPGIQAF
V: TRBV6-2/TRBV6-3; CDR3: ASRIRVLGTSGNTIY
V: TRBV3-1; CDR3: ASSHHYGGGSTDTQY
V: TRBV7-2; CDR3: ASSDLGGYTEAF
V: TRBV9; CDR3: ASSVVGGFTDTQY
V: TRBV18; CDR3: ASSPRTPFSYNEQF
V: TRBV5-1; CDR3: ASSLMSGLQETQY
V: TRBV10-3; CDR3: AIGNRLSGETQY
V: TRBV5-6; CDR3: ASSSGQGIRETQY
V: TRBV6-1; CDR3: ASSEAGPQPQH
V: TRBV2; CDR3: ASSDSGGGYEQY
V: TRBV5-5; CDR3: ASSLRLFGYTEAF
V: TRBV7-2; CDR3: ASSLYPQGANTGELF
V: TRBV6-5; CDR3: ASTPNEAF
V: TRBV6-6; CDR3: ASSHPTGTSYEQY
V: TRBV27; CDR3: ASSLLVRGDGGELF
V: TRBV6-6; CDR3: ASFVAGGDEAF
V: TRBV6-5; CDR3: AIRDRGFTEAF
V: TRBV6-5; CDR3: ASSNVASGSYEQY
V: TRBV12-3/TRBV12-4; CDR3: ASRSQGANTKAF